The sequence of this T cell receptor (beta chain) was determined in a study of CD8 T cells in Susac syndrome. It was with random hexamers that about 0.45 to 1 ug RNA was reverse transcribed. TCRdb passed the immunoSEQ multiplex PCR reads through MiXCR, listing each CDR3 protein once. Here the sample spans about 120,000 distinct CDR3 sequences, roughly 94% being singletons. Trimming removed 5 bases at V and 9 bases at J, with 26 bases between. CDR1 and CDR2 (germline): LNHDA, SQIVND (reference sequence). This CDR3 contains 17 residues. The V gene is TRBV19, the J gene TRBJ1-5, with a tentative D call TRBD1 (6 bases). The receptor was derived from a human donor in good health. Sequencing was performed on CD4+ T cells from PBMCs. CDR3 residues: CASSRTRQDGDTRPQHF. In nucleotides, the CDR3 is TGTGCCAGTAGTCGAACCCGACAGGACGGGGATACTCGGCCCCAGCATTTT.